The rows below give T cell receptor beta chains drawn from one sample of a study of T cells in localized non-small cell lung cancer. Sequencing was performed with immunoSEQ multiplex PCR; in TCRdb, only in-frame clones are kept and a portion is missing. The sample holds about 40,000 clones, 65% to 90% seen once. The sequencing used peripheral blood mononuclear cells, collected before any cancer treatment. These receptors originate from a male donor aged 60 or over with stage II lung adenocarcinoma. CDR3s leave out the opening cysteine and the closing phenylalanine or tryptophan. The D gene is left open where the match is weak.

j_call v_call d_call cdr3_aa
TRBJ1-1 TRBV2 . ASIPTEAAEAF
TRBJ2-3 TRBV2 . ASTQQDTQY
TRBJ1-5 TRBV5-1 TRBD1 ASSPTGSNQPQH
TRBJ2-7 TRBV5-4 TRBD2 ASSLAVSGSSYEQY
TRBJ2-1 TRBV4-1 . ASSPGSSYNEQF
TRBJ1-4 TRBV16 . ASSRRGGEKLF
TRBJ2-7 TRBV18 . ASSPRVAVYEQY
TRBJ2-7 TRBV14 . ASSQQVPGSEQY
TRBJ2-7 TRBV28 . ASSFGGAPEGSYEQY
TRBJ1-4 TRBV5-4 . ASSLGGRGDEKLF
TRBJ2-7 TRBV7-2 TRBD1 ASSLRQGYEQY
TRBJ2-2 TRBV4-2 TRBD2 ASSLRPAGEGGELF
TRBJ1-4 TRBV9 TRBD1 ASSRSGTGGPNEKLF
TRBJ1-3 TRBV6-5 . ASIPGSGNTIY
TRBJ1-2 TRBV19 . ASSTLQVTNYGYT
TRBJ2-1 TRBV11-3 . ASSPITGDLQF
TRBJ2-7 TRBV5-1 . ASSLGRGGSYEQY
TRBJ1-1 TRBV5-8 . ASTQGSRSNTEAF
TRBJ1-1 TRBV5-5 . ASSRTGGGTEAF
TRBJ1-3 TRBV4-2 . ASSQDRFSGNTIY
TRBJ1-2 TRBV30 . AWSVKQAFNYGYT
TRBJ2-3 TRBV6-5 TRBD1 ASSYRGLDTQY
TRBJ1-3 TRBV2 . ASSPGGSGNTIY
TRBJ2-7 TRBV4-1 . ASSQPLWNEQY
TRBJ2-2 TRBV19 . ASKGGRNENTGELF
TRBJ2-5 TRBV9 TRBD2 ASSATSGGGPETQY
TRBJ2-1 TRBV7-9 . ASSYSPEQF
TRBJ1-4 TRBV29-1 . SVGDEKLF
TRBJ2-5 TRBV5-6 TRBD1 ASSGLQGQETQY
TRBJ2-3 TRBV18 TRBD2 ASSPTGEGADTQY
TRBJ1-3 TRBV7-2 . ASSLGGGGVLSGNTIY
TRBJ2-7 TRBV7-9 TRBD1 ASSIGQGESDEQY
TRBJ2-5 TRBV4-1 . ASSQTGSGETQY
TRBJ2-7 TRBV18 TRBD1 ASSPSYRGHEQY
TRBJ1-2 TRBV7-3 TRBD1 ASSPQAGTGGHGYT
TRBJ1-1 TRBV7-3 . ASGLSSNTEAF
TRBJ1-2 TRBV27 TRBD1 ASSPGQANYGYT
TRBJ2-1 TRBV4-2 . ASSQESVGYNEQF
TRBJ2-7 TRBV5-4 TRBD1 ASSSSGTGQWEQY
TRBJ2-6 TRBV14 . ASSQLGSGANVLT
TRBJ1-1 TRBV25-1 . ASISRYEAF
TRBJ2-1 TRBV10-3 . AISGTGPISYNEQF
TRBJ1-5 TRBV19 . ASTHRAYNQPQH